This T cell receptor (beta chain) was documented in a study of blood T cell repertoires in COVID-19. Profiled with immunoSEQ multiplex PCR; TCRdb holds only in-frame clones, not every one. The sample comprises fewer than 200,000 clones, more than 75% of which are singletons, and more than 5% rests with the top ten. In germline, CDR1 is MDHEN, CDR2 SYDVKM. The CDR3 runs 16 residues. With 2 bases removed from V and 4 bases from J, the gap between germline ends came to 17 bases. This chain uses TRBV28 with TRBJ1-2; D not resolved. The source of this sequence is a woman aged 45-60 years with COVID-19, enrolled during active disease. The sample was peripheral blood. CDR3 protein: CASSLMLNSPGYGYTF. CDR3 nucleotides: TGTGCCAGCAGTTTAATGCTCAATTCGCCGGGCTATGGCTACACCTTC.